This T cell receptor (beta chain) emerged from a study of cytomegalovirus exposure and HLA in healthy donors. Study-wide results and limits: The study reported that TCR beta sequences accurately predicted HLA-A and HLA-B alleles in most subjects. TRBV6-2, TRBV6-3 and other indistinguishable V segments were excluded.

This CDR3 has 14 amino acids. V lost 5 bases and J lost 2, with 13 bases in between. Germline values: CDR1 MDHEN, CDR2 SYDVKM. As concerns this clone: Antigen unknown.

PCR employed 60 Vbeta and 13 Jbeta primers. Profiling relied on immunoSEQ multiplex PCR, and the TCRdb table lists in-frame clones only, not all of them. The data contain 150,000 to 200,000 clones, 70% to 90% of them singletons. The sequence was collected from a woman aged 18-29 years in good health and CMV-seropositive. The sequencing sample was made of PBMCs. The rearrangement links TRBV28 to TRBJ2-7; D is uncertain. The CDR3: CASSPPLAPYEQYF. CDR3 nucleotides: TGTGCCAGCAGTCCACCCCTGGCCCCCTACGAGCAGTACTTC.